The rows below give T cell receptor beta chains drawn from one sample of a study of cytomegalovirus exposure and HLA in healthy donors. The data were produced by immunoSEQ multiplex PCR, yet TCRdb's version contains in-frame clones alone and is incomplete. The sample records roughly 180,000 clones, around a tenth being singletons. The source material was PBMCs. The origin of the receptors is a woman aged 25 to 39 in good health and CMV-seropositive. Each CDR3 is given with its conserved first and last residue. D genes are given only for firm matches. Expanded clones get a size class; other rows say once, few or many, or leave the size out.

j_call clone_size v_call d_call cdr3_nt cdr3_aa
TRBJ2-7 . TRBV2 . TGTGCCAGCAGTGAAGGGGCAGCCCTAACCTACGAGCAGTACTTC CASSEGAALTYEQYF
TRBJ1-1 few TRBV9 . TGTGCCAGCAGCCTCCGAGACTCCTCCGGAGGGGACACTGAAGCTTTCTTT CASSLRDSSGGDTEAFF
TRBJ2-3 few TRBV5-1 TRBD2 TGCGCCAGCAGCTTGTGGGGAAGGCGGGAGGGCCGGACAGATACGCAGTATTTT CASSLWGRREGRTDTQYF
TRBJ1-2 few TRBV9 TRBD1 TGTGCCAGCAGCCCCCGGACAGGGGGCTTCAGGGGCTATGGCTACACCTTC CASSPRTGGFRGYGYTF
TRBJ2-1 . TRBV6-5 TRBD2 TGTGCCAGCAGTTACTCAAGCGGGAGGGCCGGAGATGAGCAGTTCTTC CASSYSSGRAGDEQFF
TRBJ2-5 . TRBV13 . TGTGCCAGCTCAGGGATTCAAGAGACCCAGTACTTC CASSGIQETQYF
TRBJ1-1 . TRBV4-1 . TGCGCCAGCAGCCAAAGGGGAGGGACTGAAGCTTTCTTT CASSQRGGTEAFF
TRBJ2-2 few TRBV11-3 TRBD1 TGTGCCAGCAGCTTAGGGGCCGGGACAGAGAACACCGGGGAGCTGTTTTTT CASSLGAGTENTGELFF
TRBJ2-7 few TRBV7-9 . TGTGCCAGCAGCTTCGTTCAGGCAGAGACTAACGAGCAGTACTTC CASSFVQAETNEQYF
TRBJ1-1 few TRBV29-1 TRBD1 TGCAGCGCCACGAGCAGGGGGCTTGGCACTGAAGCTTTCTTT CSATSRGLGTEAFF
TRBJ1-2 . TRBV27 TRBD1 TGTGCCAGCACCACAGAGGAAGTAGGGGGACAGGTCTATGGCTACACCTTC CASTTEEVGGQVYGYTF
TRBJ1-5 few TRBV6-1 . TGTGCCAGCCGGACGGGGAACAATCAGCCCCAGCATTTT CASRTGNNQPQHF
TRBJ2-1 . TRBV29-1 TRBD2 TGCAGCGTTGCGGTTCTAGCGGGAGGGCACCTGGGTCTGTTCTTC CSVAVLAGGHLGLFF
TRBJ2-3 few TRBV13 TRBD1 TGTGCCAGCAGCCGTTGGTCAGGGGGTGGCACAGATACGCAGTATTTT CASSRWSGGGTDTQYF
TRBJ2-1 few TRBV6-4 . TGTGCCAGCAATAGGGGGGGGCGAGGCGATGAGCAGTTCTTC CASNRGGRGDEQFF
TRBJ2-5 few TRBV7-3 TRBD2 TGTGCCAGCACCCCAGGTCGGGGGGAATCGGAGACCCAGTACTTC CASTPGRGESETQYF
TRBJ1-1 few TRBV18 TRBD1 TGTGCCAGCTCACCATATAAAACAGGGGATGAAGCTTTCTTT CASSPYKTGDEAFF
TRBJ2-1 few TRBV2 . TGTGCCATCACGGGTAATGAGCAGTTCTTC CAITGNEQFF
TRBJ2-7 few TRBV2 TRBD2 TGTGCCAGCATTATCGTTAGCGGGAACTACGAGCAGTACTTC CASIIVSGNYEQYF
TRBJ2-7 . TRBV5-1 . TGCGCCAGCAGCTTAACTTACGTTTCATACGGGCAGTACTTC CASSLTYVSYGQYF
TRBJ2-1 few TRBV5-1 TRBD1 TGCGCCAGCATCCCCGGGACAGGGGTGGTTGGTGAGCAGTTCTTC CASIPGTGVVGEQFF
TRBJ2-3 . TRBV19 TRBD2 TGTGCCAGTAGTATATACGGGAGGGCCACAGATACGCAGTATTTT CASSIYGRATDTQYF
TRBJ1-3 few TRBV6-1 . TGTGCCAGCAGTGCTTCTGAGAACTCTGGAAACACCATATATTTT CASSASENSGNTIYF
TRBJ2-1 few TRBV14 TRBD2 TGTGCCAGCAGCCAAGTGTGGCTAGCGGGAGGAGGTAATGAGCAGTTCTTC CASSQVWLAGGGNEQFF
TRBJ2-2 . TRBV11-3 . TGTGCCAGCAGTCCATACAGGGATGGCGGGGAGCTGTTTTTT CASSPYRDGGELFF
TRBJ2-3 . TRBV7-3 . TGTGCCAGCAGCTTAACTGGCGGGAGCACAGATACGCAGTATTTT CASSLTGGSTDTQYF
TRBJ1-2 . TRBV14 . TGTGCCAGCAGCCACACTACAGGGTTCTATGGCTACACCTTC CASSHTTGFYGYTF
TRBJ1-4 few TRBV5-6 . TGTGCCAGCAGCCGCCACAGGGACAATGAAAAACTGTTTTTT CASSRHRDNEKLFF
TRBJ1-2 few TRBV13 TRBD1 TGTGCCAGCAGCTTATCAGGGGGCGTCGAAGCTAACTATGGCTACACCTTC CASSLSGGVEANYGYTF
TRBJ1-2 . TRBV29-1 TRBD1 TGCAGCGTTGTCCCCCAGGGGGACGATGGCTACACCTTC CSVVPQGDDGYTF